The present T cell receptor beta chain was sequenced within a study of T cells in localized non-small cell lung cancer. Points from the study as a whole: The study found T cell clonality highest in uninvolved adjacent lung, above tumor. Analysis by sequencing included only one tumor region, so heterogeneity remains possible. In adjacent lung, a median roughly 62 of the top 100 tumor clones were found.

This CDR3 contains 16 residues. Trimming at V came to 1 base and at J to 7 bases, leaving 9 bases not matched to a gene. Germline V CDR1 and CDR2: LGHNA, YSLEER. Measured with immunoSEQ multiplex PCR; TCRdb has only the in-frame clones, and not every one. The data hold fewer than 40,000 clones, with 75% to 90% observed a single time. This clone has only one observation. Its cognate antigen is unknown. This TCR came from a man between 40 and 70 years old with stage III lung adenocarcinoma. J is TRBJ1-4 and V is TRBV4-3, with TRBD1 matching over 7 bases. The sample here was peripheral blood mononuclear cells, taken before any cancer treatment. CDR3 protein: CASSQAGRGIGEKLFF. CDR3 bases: TGCGCCAGCAGCCAAGCGGGCAGGGGGATTGGTGAAAAACTGTTTTTT.